One sample yielded the 4 T cell receptor beta chains listed below, sequenced in a study of OX40 agonist ivuxolimab in advanced cancers. Profiled with immunoSEQ multiplex PCR; TCRdb holds only in-frame clones, not every one. In the table there are roughly 25,000 clones, over 80% of which are singletons. Sample: CD4+ or CD8+ T cells sorted from blood, taken in a trial of the OX40 agonist ivuxolimab. These TCRs come from an adult with an advanced solid tumor such as melanoma, head and neck, liver or kidney cancer.

This chain joins TRBV6-5 and TRBJ2-1; tentative D call: TRBD1 (6 bases). V was pared by 6 bases and J by 4 bases, with 16 bases between. Germline V gives CDR1 MNHEY, CDR2 SVGAGI. This CDR3 has 15 residues. The CDR3 DNA reads TGTGCCAGCAGGATACAGGGCCTAACTTACAATGAGCAGTTCTTC. Its translation: CASRIQGLTYNEQFF.

The gene calls are TRBV10-1 and TRBJ1-1; D remains unclear. The CDR3 loop spans 16 amino acids. Trimming pared 1 base from V and 1 base from J, leaving 13 bases between. CDR1 and CDR2 (germline): WNHNN, SYGVQD (reference sequence). CDR3 sequence (DNA): TGCGCCAGCAGTGAGTTCCCGAGGGTTTCGAACACTGAAGCTTTCTTT. Its protein is CASSEFPRVSNTEAFF.

The V gene is TRBV5-1, the J gene TRBJ2-7, with a possible D match to TRBD2 (5 bases). The CDR3 extends over 14 amino acids. CDR1 is SGHRS, CDR2 YFSETQ, per germline. The V end was cut by 6 bases, the J end by 1 base, with 14 bases between. This CDR3 reads CASNSAPGSYEQYF. DNA for the CDR3: TGCGCCAGCAACTCGGCGCCGGGGTCCTACGAGCAGTACTTC.

This chain uses TRBV4-3 with TRBJ2-4; unclear D gene. The germline V and J ends were trimmed by 0 bases and 11 bases, with 11 bases remaining between them. Germline values: CDR1 LGHNA, CDR2 YSLEER. This CDR3 spans 13 amino acids. The CDR3 loop reads CASSQDPSRVQYF. Here the CDR3 DNA reads TGCGCCAGCAGCCAAGATCCCAGCCGGGTTCAGTACTTC.